Listed below are T cell receptor beta chains from one sample, sequenced in a study of CD8+ T cells in alopecia areata. Here immunoSEQ multiplex PCR was the method, and the copy in TCRdb shows in-frame clones only, minus some. The sample lists about 160,000 clones; 80% to 90% were seen once. Sequencing was performed on CD8+ T cells sorted from blood, taken at week 0. The receptors here all came from a human donor with alopecia areata. CDR3s include the opening cysteine and the closing phenylalanine or tryptophan. D genes are given only for firm matches. Size is stated for part of the rows, as once, few or many counts, or as a class when the clone is expanded.

size: -
J: TRBJ2-7
V: TRBV11-1
D: -
DNA: TGTGCCAGCAGCTTACCAGGGTTTCCATCCTACGAGCAGTACTTC
CDR3: CASSLPGFPSYEQYF

size: -
J: TRBJ2-3
V: TRBV5-1
D: TRBD2
DNA: TGCGCCAGCAGCTTGGGGGCGGGAGGCCCGACAGATACGCAGTATTTT
CDR3: CASSLGAGGPTDTQYF

size: once
J: TRBJ2-3
V: TRBV9
D: TRBD2
DNA: TGTGCCAGCAGCGCTAGCGGAAACACAGATACGCAGTATTTT
CDR3: CASSASGNTDTQYF

size: -
J: TRBJ1-1
V: TRBV6-5
D: TRBD1
DNA: TGTGCCAGCCAGGGGGCAATGAACACTGAAGCTTTCTTT
CDR3: CASQGAMNTEAFF

size: few
J: TRBJ2-1
V: TRBV7-6
D: -
DNA: TGTGCCAGCAGCCTCGGGGTGGCCCCGGAGAATGAGCAGTTCTTC
CDR3: CASSLGVAPENEQFF

size: -
J: TRBJ2-7
V: TRBV4-1
D: TRBD1
DNA: TGCGCCAGCAGCCAACTTGGGACAGGGTTTTACGAGCAGTACTTC
CDR3: CASSQLGTGFYEQYF

size: -
J: TRBJ2-7
V: TRBV14
D: TRBD2
DNA: TGTGCCAGCAGCCAAGGGGCTAGCGGGTCCTACGAGCAGTACTTC
CDR3: CASSQGASGSYEQYF

size: few
J: TRBJ2-7
V: TRBV29-1
D: -
DNA: TGCAGCGTTGAAGCTGGGGCATATTACGAGCAGTACTTC
CDR3: CSVEAGAYYEQYF

size: once
J: TRBJ2-7
V: TRBV6-1
D: TRBD1
DNA: TGTGCCAGTTCGGGACAGGGGTACGAGCAGTACTTC
CDR3: CASSGQGYEQYF

size: -
J: TRBJ1-2
V: TRBV30
D: -
DNA: TGTGCCTGGAGATGGCAGCCGACTAACTATGGCTACACCTTC
CDR3: CAWRWQPTNYGYTF

size: -
J: TRBJ2-7
V: TRBV7-9
D: -
DNA: TGTGCCAGCAGCCCGTCCTACGAGCAGTACTTC
CDR3: CASSPSYEQYF

size: -
J: TRBJ2-3
V: TRBV29-1
D: -
DNA: TGCAGCGTTGAAGATGGCGGCCCCACAGATACGCAGTATTTT
CDR3: CSVEDGGPTDTQYF

size: -
J: TRBJ2-7
V: TRBV27
D: -
DNA: TGTGCCAGCAGCCTAGCTGCGGGGGCGCGCCACTCCTACGAGCAGTACTTC
CDR3: CASSLAAGARHSYEQYF

size: -
J: TRBJ2-1
V: TRBV27
D: -
DNA: TGTGCCAGCAGTTTAAACAGAGCCAATGAGCAGTTCTTC
CDR3: CASSLNRANEQFF

size: once
J: TRBJ2-7
V: TRBV4-1
D: -
DNA: TGCGCCAGCAGCCAAGAGGTCTACTCCTACGAGCAGTACTTC
CDR3: CASSQEVYSYEQYF

size: few
J: TRBJ2-2
V: TRBV5-6
D: TRBD2
DNA: TGTGCCAGCAGCTGGGGACTAGGTCCGGACACCGGGGAGCTGTTTTTT
CDR3: CASSWGLGPDTGELFF

size: -
J: TRBJ2-1
V: TRBV5-1
D: -
DNA: TGCGCCAGCAGCTTGGAAGAGAGCTCCTACAATGAGCAGTTCTTC
CDR3: CASSLEESSYNEQFF

size: -
J: TRBJ2-1
V: TRBV7-9
D: -
DNA: TGTGCCAGCAGCTTCGAGGCCGACAATGAGCAGTTCTTC
CDR3: CASSFEADNEQFF

size: -
J: TRBJ1-5
V: TRBV27
D: -
DNA: TGTGCCAGCAGTTCAATCAGGGCGTCGGATCAGCCCCAGCATTTT
CDR3: CASSSIRASDQPQHF

size: -
J: TRBJ1-5
V: TRBV6-1
D: -
DNA: TGTGCCAGCAGTGAAGCGCTCGGGGCAGGAACCTATAGCAATCAGCCCCAGCATTTT
CDR3: CASSEALGAGTYSNQPQHF

size: -
J: TRBJ2-7
V: TRBV6-1
D: -
DNA: TGTGCCAGCAGTGAAGTGACAGCCTACGAGCAGTACTTC
CDR3: CASSEVTAYEQYF

size: -
J: TRBJ2-1
V: TRBV5-1
D: TRBD2
DNA: TGCGCCAGCAGCTCTTCGAGCGTACTAGCGGGCTCCTACAATGAGCAGTTCTTC
CDR3: CASSSSSVLAGSYNEQFF

size: -
J: TRBJ2-2
V: TRBV13
D: -
DNA: TGTGCCAGCAGCCATACTACCGGGGAGCTGTTTTTT
CDR3: CASSHTTGELFF

size: -
J: TRBJ2-6
V: TRBV7-3
D: -
DNA: TGTGCCAGCAGCTTAACGTATAGGACTGGGGCCAACGTCCTGACTTTC
CDR3: CASSLTYRTGANVLTF

size: -
J: TRBJ2-7
V: TRBV11-2
D: -
DNA: TGTGCCAGCAGCTTACGTTCAGGGAACGAGCAGTACTTC
CDR3: CASSLRSGNEQYF

size: -
J: TRBJ2-7
V: TRBV4-1
D: -
DNA: TGCGCCAGCAGCCATGGCACAAGCTACGAGCAGTACTTC
CDR3: CASSHGTSYEQYF

size: once
J: TRBJ2-7
V: TRBV7-9
D: -
DNA: TGTGCCAGCAGCTTTAGCCTCGAGAGCTCCTACGAGCAGTACTTC
CDR3: CASSFSLESSYEQYF

size: -
J: TRBJ2-6
V: TRBV6-6
D: -
DNA: TGTGCCAGCACCCGGGACACGACCTCTGGGGCCAACGTCCTGACTTTC
CDR3: CASTRDTTSGANVLTF

size: few
J: TRBJ2-7
V: TRBV30
D: -
DNA: TGTGCCTGGAGTGTTCTTGGTACCGAGCAGTACTTC
CDR3: CAWSVLGTEQYF

size: -
J: TRBJ2-7
V: TRBV7-6
D: -
DNA: TGTGCCAGCAGCCCCGTAGGAGGCGGCGCCTACGAGCAGTACTTC
CDR3: CASSPVGGGAYEQYF

size: -
J: TRBJ2-7
V: TRBV13
D: TRBD1
DNA: TGTGCCAGCAGCCCCGGGACAGGGGCCTACGAGCAGTACTTC
CDR3: CASSPGTGAYEQYF

size: -
J: TRBJ1-5
V: TRBV27
D: TRBD1
DNA: TGTGCCAGCAATCGCAGGGGGGGCGGACAGCCCCAGCATTTT
CDR3: CASNRRGGGQPQHF

size: -
J: TRBJ2-7
V: TRBV29-1
D: -
DNA: TGCAGCGTTGTGTTGGGGACAAATCCCTACGAGCAGTACTTC
CDR3: CSVVLGTNPYEQYF